Below, one TCR beta chain is given with its context. Chain pairing is unknown; alpha and beta were sequenced separately. Assay: immunoSEQ multiplex PCR; the TCRdb copy retains only in-frame clones and omits some. The table records 61,000 or so clones, 80% to 85% of them present only once. Thawed, overnight-rested PBMC were stained with GMM-loaded CD1B tetramer, viability dye and anti-CD3, then sorted. C32 glucose monomycolate from Rhodococcus equi was loaded onto the CD1B tetramers. The data derive from a study of T cells in tuberculosis. Study information: CD1B tetramers identified T cells specific for mycobacterial lipid GMM.

Overall study findings and caveats: The stringent gate may have excluded weak CD1B-GMM tetramer binders.

The CDR3 totals 15 residues. CDR1 is MDHEN and CDR2 is SYDVKM in the germline V gene. J lost 8 bases, V lost 6 bases, and 14 bases had no gene match. The chain has TRBV28 and TRBJ1-2; 8 positions agree with TRBD1. The sequencing input was CD1b-GMM tetramer-negative cells sorted from PBMCs. This receptor was obtained from an adult woman with latent tuberculosis. CDR3 in amino acids: CASRPPGQGKRGYTF. CDR3 in DNA: TGTGCCAGCAGACCCCCCGGACAGGGTAAAAGGGGCTACACCTTC.